This passage covers 26 T cell receptor beta chains from one sample sequenced in a study of CD8 T cells in Susac syndrome. RNA in amounts of roughly 0.5 to 1 ug was reverse transcribed with random hexamers. TCRdb re-analysed the immunoSEQ multiplex PCR reads in MiXCR, keeping a single row per CDR3 protein. In the table there are around 150,000 distinct CDR3 sequences, about 95% of which are singletons. Sequencing input: CD4+ T cells from PBMCs. Every receptor here comes from a human donor with Susac syndrome.

The rearrangement uses TRBV20-1 and TRBJ1-5; perhaps TRBD1 as D (6 bases). The CDR3 spans 15 residues. The V gene lost 6 bases and the J gene lost 2 bases, with 17 bases spanning the gap. Germline V lookup: CDR1 DFQATT, CDR2 SNEGSKA (reference sequence). The CDR3 reads CSAEVGAGGNQPQHF. CDR3 nucleotide sequence: TGCAGTGCCGAGGTGGGGGCAGGGGGCAATCAGCCCCAGCATTTT.

In its sample, this clonotype was seen once. The chain recombines TRBV29-1 with TRBJ2-5, with 7 bases identical to TRBD1. The germline V gene has CDR1 SQVTM and CDR2 ANQGSEA. V was clipped by 0 bases and J by 3 bases; unmatched bases: 7. CDR3 length: 15 residues. CDR3 sequence: CSVEDSGRGKETQYF. The CDR3 DNA reads TGCAGCGTTGAAGATTCCGGCAGGGGGAAAGAGACCCAGTACTTC. Drawing the rest from reference TRBV29-1 and TRBJ2-5, the complete variable domain is SAVISQKPSRDICQRGTSLTIQCQVDSQVTMMFWYRQQPGQSLTLIATANQGSEATYESGFVIDKFPISRPNLTFSTLTVSNMSPEDSSIYLCSVEDSGRGKETQYFGPGTRLLVL.

J is TRBJ2-4 and V is TRBV11-3, with 7 positions matching TRBD1. Germline assignment: CDR1 SGHNT and CDR2 YENEEA. The trim removed 1 base at V and 9 bases at J, leaving 0 bases unmatched. This CDR3 is 12 amino acids long. The CDR3 loop reads CASSLGQGIQYF. The CDR3 nucleotides read TGTGCCAGCAGCTTAGGACAGGGCATTCAGTACTTC.

The V and J genes are TRBV12-3 or TRBV12-4 and TRBJ2-2; D unresolved. The CDR3 extends over 13 amino acids. The V and J ends lost 2 bases and 3 bases respectively, with 4 bases between them. CDR3 nucleotides: TGTGCCAGCAGTTTAATCTACACCGGGGAGCTGTTTTTT. Translated: CASSLIYTGELFF.

This rearrangement joins TRBV10-3 to TRBJ2-1; D possibly corresponds to TRBD1 (6 bases). The CDR3 contains 14 residues. Trimming removed 2 bases from V and 7 bases from J, with 12 bases in between. CDR1 is ENHRY, CDR2 SYGVKD, per germline. This CDR3 reads CAISEELRGNEQFF. The CDR3 bases are TGTGCCATCAGTGAGGAGCTTAGGGGGAATGAGCAGTTCTTC.

This chain connects TRBV3-1 to TRBJ1-5, with a tentative D call TRBD1 (6 bases). In germline, CDR1 is LGHDT, CDR2 YNNKEL (reference sequence). The CDR3 loop spans 13 amino acids. V lost 0 bases and J lost 6, with 6 bases in between. CDR3 sequence: CASSQDRGQPQHF. In DNA, the CDR3 is TGTGCCAGCAGCCAAGACAGGGGTCAGCCCCAGCATTTT. The whole variable domain, remainder taken from reference TRBV3-1 and TRBJ1-5, is DTAVSQTPKYLVTQMGNDKSIKCEQNLGHDTMYWYKQDSKKFLKIMFSYNNKELIINETVPNRFSPKSPDKAHLNLHINSLELGDSAVYFCASSQDRGQPQHFGDGTRLSIL.

A single count supports this clonotype. V and J are TRBV14 and TRBJ2-3; D uncertain. Germline assignment: CDR1 SGHDN and CDR2 FVKESK. V gave up 0 bases and J gave up 0 bases, with 4 bases separating them. The CDR3 runs to 14 residues. This CDR3 is CASSQDQSTDTQYF. The CDR3 coding sequence is TGTGCCAGCAGCCAAGATCAAAGCACAGATACGCAGTATTTT.

This clonotype was observed a single time. The rearrangement uses TRBV5-1 and TRBJ2-1; tentative D call: TRBD1 (7 bases). Germline V CDR1 and CDR2: SGHRS, YFSETQ. The CDR3 covers 17 residues. The ends were cut back, 0 bases at V and 2 bases at J, with 15 bases in the middle. DNA for the CDR3: TGCGCCAGCAGCTTGGTAGCGGTAAGGGGGCCCTACAATGAGCAGTTCTTC. Its protein is CASSLVAVRGPYNEQFF.

The chain uses TRBV12-3 or TRBV12-4 and TRBJ1-1, with TRBD1 identical over 7 bases. Losses at the gene ends were 3 bases for V and 4 bases for J; bases not matched to a gene: 5. The CDR3 covers 14 residues. The CDR3 reads CASSFGRGGTEAFF. The CDR3 nucleotides read TGTGCCAGCAGTTTCGGCAGGGGGGGCACTGAAGCTTTCTTT.

The chain joins TRBV20-1 to TRBJ2-4; perhaps TRBD1 as D (6 bases). The CDR3 is 14 amino acids. Trimming took off 5 bases at V and 3 bases at J, with 14 bases between the two ends. Per germline, CDR1 DFQATT and CDR2 SNEGSKA (reference sequence). CDR3 sequence reads: CSAGLGQSKNIQYF. The DNA for the CDR3 is TGCAGTGCTGGCCTCGGACAGAGCAAAAACATTCAGTACTTC.

This chain uses TRBV11-2 with TRBJ2-3, with TRBD1 matching 7 bases. V shed 1 base and J 0 bases; nucleotides not matched to a gene: 7. The CDR3 length is 17 residues. Germline V lookup: CDR1 SGHAT, CDR2 FQNNGV. In nucleotides, the CDR3 is TGTGCCAGCAGCTTAGGGTCAGGGACAGCCAGCACAGATACGCAGTATTTT. Residues: CASSLGSGTASTDTQYF.

In this sample, this clonotype turned up a few times. This chain joins TRBV12-3 or TRBV12-4 and TRBJ2-5; 9 bases line up with TRBD2. Losses at the gene ends were 4 bases for V and 4 bases for J; bases not matched to a gene: 1. This CDR3 spans 13 amino acids. CDR3 region: CASSYSGGETQYF. The CDR3 nucleotides are TGTGCCAGCAGTTATAGCGGGGGAGAGACCCAGTACTTC.

This chain connects TRBV3-1 to TRBJ1-6; 7 nucleotides match TRBD1. Germline CDR1 is LGHDT and CDR2 is YNNKEL (reference sequence). This CDR3 has 16 amino acids. Trimming cost V 1 base and J 10 bases; bases outside gene matches: 10. The CDR3 region has the DNA TGTGCCAGCAGCCAAGTGGGCCAGGGGGTACGGTCACCCCTCCACTTT. Its translation: CASSQVGQGVRSPLHF.

The chain has TRBV12-3 or TRBV12-4 and TRBJ1-4; 7 bases align to TRBD1. The CDR3 has 15 amino acids. Trimming cost V 8 bases and J 7 bases; bases outside gene matches: 13. In DNA, the CDR3 is TGTGCCAGCTCAGAACAGGGGACCATAGGTGAAAAACTGTTTTTT. It yields the protein CASSEQGTIGEKLFF.

V and J are TRBV27 and TRBJ2-2, with TRBD2 matching over 9 bases. CDR1 is MNHEY and CDR2 is SMNVEV in the germline V gene (reference sequence). The CDR3 consists of 13 residues. The junction had 7 bases not matched to a gene; V was cut back by 11 bases and J by 6 bases. CDR3 sequence: CAARGGRAGELFF. CDR3 nucleotide sequence: TGTGCCGCACGGGGCGGGAGGGCCGGGGAGCTGTTTTTT.

V is TRBV29-1 and J is TRBJ1-4; D might be TRBD1 (6 bases). Germline V lookup: CDR1 SQVTM, CDR2 ANQGSEA. CDR3 length equals 13 residues. V lost 4 bases and J lost 4, with 10 bases in between. The CDR3 region is CSVGGRGNEKLFF. CDR3 DNA: TGCAGCGTTGGTGGCAGGGGTAATGAAAAACTGTTTTTT. Supplemented by reference TRBV29-1 and TRBJ1-4, the full variable domain reads SAVISQKPSRDICQRGTSLTIQCQVDSQVTMMFWYRQQPGQSLTLIATANQGSEATYESGFVIDKFPISRPNLTFSTLTVSNMSPEDSSIYLCSVGGRGNEKLFFGSGTQLSVL.

CDR3 region: CATSREGRSEQYF. For the CDR3, the DNA is TGTGCCACCAGCAGAGAGGGCAGGAGCGAGCAGTACTTC. This chain connects TRBV15 to TRBJ2-7; D gene uncertain. The CDR3 sequence is 13 residues long. Germline CDR1 and CDR2: LNHNV and YYDKDF (reference sequence). V lost 0 bases and J 6 bases, leaving 9 bases between the germline ends.

V is TRBV30 and J is TRBJ1-1, with D unresolved. V was cut by 1 base and J by 1 base, with 7 bases left in between. This CDR3 contains 13 residues. Germline loops: CDR1 GTSNPN, CDR2 SVGIG (reference sequence). CDR3 bases: TGTGCCTGGAGTGAGGCAGCGAACACTGAAGCTTTCTTT. As protein: CAWSEAANTEAFF.

The chain has TRBV20-1 and TRBJ2-1, with 7 bases matching TRBD2. This CDR3 is 15 amino acids long. Unmatched junction bases numbered 10, after V lost 5 bases and J lost 3 bases. The germline CDR1 and CDR2 sequences are DFQATT and SNEGSKA (reference sequence). For the CDR3, the DNA is TGCAGTGCTCTTAGGACGGGAGGAGGCTACAATGAGCAGTTCTTC. Its translation: CSALRTGGGYNEQFF.

The CDR3 loop reads CAWSTTGLTYEQYF. CDR3 in DNA: TGTGCCTGGAGCACTACGGGACTCACCTACGAGCAGTACTTC. This rearrangement joins TRBV30 to TRBJ2-7, with a possible D match to TRBD2 (6 bases). V lost 3 bases, J lost 2 bases, and 14 bases lay in between. The CDR3 is made up of 14 amino acids. Per the germline V gene, CDR1 is GTSNPN and CDR2 is SVGIG (reference sequence). The full variable domain, its missing parts supplied by reference TRBV30 and TRBJ2-7, is SQTIHQWPATLVQPVGSPLSLECTVEGTSNPNLYWYRQAAGRGLQLLFYSVGIGQISSEVPQNLSASRPQDRQFILSSKKLLLSDSGFYLCAWSTTGLTYEQYFGPGTRLTVT.

The chain recombines TRBV5-1 with TRBJ1-1; D unresolved. The V gene lost 2 bases and the J gene lost 1 base, with 9 bases spanning the gap. Germline V CDR1 and CDR2: SGHRS, YFSETQ. CDR3 length: 14 residues. In DNA, the CDR3 is TGCGCCAGCAGCTTCGAGACTCCGAACACTGAAGCTTTCTTT. Translated, it gives CASSFETPNTEAFF. The complete variable domain, with remaining parts taken from reference TRBV5-1 and TRBJ1-1, reads KAGVTQTPRYLIKTRGQQVTLSCSPISGHRSVSWYQQTPGQGLQFLFEYFSETQRNKGNFPGRFSGRQFSNSRSEMNVSTLELGDSALYLCASSFETPNTEAFFGQGTRLTVV.

The chain recombines TRBV3-1 with TRBJ2-5, with unresolved D. Germline V gene lookup returns CDR1 LGHDT and CDR2 YNNKEL (reference sequence). The CDR3 loop spans 14 amino acids. Deletions cut 2 bases from V and 3 bases from J, with 10 bases between. CDR3 DNA: TGTGCCAGCAGCCAAACCTCACGAAAAGAGACCCAGTACTTC. Translation: CASSQTSRKETQYF.

The V gene is TRBV7-3, the J gene TRBJ2-7; D is perhaps TRBD1 or TRBD2 (5 bases each). The CDR3 runs to 14 residues. Germline CDR1 is SGHTA and CDR2 is FQGTGA. The ends were cut back, 5 bases at V and 5 bases at J, with 16 bases in the middle. The CDR3 protein is CASSPGAPPDEQYF. Here the CDR3 DNA reads TGTGCCAGCAGCCCCGGGGCCCCTCCGGACGAGCAGTACTTC. The full variable domain, completed using reference TRBV7-3 and TRBJ2-7, is GAGVSQTPSNKVTEKGKYVELRCDPISGHTALYWYRQSLGQGPEFLIYFQGTGAADDSGLPNDRFFAVRPEGSVSTLKIQRTERGDSAVYLCASSPGAPPDEQYFGPGTRLTVT.

This sequence joins TRBV7-9 and TRBJ1-3, with D unclear. This CDR3 spans 12 amino acids. V lost 5 bases to trimming and J lost 2 bases, with 4 bases between them. The germline V gene has CDR1 SEHNR and CDR2 FQNEAQ (reference sequence). In DNA, the CDR3 is TGTGCCAGCAGCAAACCTGGAAACACCATATATTTT. Protein: CASSKPGNTIYF.

J is TRBJ1-2 and V is TRBV29-1; D uncertain. Germline CDR1 SQVTM, CDR2 ANQGSEA. CDR3 length: 13 amino acids. V was clipped by 3 bases and J by 2 bases, with 10 bases between them. The CDR3 coding sequence is TGCAGCGTTGATCTCGGACTGAACTATGGCTACACCTTC. It encodes CSVDLGLNYGYTF.

The chain uses TRBV20-1 and TRBJ2-1, with D tentatively TRBD1 or TRBD2 (5 bases each). Germline V gives CDR1 DFQATT, CDR2 SNEGSKA (reference sequence). The V and J ends lost 2 bases and 11 bases respectively, with 10 bases between them. This CDR3 is 11 amino acids long. The CDR3 DNA follows: TGCAGTGCTAGAACCCGGGGCCAGCAGTTCTTC. This gives the protein CSARTRGQQFF.